This TCR beta chain comes out of a study of T cell responses to AZD1222 COVID-19 vaccine. Overall study results and limits: Just a handful of AZD1222 recipients were seropositive at baseline.

Some clones are missing from TCRdb's copy, which holds only in-frame ones; the method was immunoSEQ multiplex PCR. The sample includes 130,000 or so clones, 89% of them seen just once. Trimming removed 4 bases at V and 7 bases at J, with 13 bases between. Looked up from germline, CDR1 is PRHDT and CDR2 is FYEKMQ (reference sequence). The CDR3 has 13 amino acids. This clone was found once. Its target is not known. This rearrangement joins TRBV13 to TRBJ1-2; D possibly corresponds to TRBD1 (5 bases). This specimen was peripheral blood, taken on day 0 of AZD1222 vaccination. This clonotype was obtained from an adult in good health. In DNA form, the CDR3 reads TGTGCCAGCAGCTGGGGTGGGGGAGGTGGCTACACCTTC. It encodes CASSWGGGGGYTF.